The next 26 T cell receptor beta chains were all read from a single sample in a study of OX40 agonist ivuxolimab in advanced cancers. TCRdb keeps only in-frame clones here, not all; method: immunoSEQ multiplex PCR. The repertoire holds 50,000 or so clones, with 85% to 95% as singletons. Material: CD4+ or CD8+ T cells sorted from blood, obtained in a trial of the OX40 agonist ivuxolimab. Receptor source: an adult with an advanced solid tumor such as melanoma, head and neck, liver or kidney cancer.

This clone was counted between two and nine times. The chain combines TRBV19 with TRBJ2-7, with D unclear. Germline-derived CDR1 and CDR2 are LNHDA and SQIVND (reference sequence). V was trimmed by 6 bases and J by 5 bases, leaving 11 bases between them. The CDR3 contains 12 residues. For the CDR3, the DNA is TGTGCCAGTAGCGCAGCCGTAGACGAGCAGTACTTC. Translated, it gives CASSAAVDEQYF.

This clone was seen a single time. The genes are TRBV29-1 and TRBJ1-2, with a possible D match to TRBD1 (5 bases). CDR3 size: 12 residues. The germline V gene encodes CDR1 SQVTM and CDR2 ANQGSEA. Trimming shortened V by 8 bases and J by 5 bases, and 15 bases separated the two germline ends. The CDR3 loop is CSTTGTLYGYTF. CDR3 sequence (DNA): TGCAGCACCACCGGGACGCTTTATGGCTACACCTTC. The whole variable domain, filled in from reference TRBV29-1 and TRBJ1-2, reads SAVISQKPSRDICQRGTSLTIQCQVDSQVTMMFWYRQQPGQSLTLIATANQGSEATYESGFVIDKFPISRPNLTFSTLTVSNMSPEDSSIYLCSTTGTLYGYTFGSGTRLTVV.

The V gene is TRBV6-5, the J gene TRBJ2-2, with no clear D. The CDR3 runs 11 residues. V gave up 3 bases and J gave up 6 bases, with 2 bases separating them. Germline CDR1 MNHEY, CDR2 SVGAGI. The CDR3 nucleotides read TGTGCCAGCAGTTATGCCGGGGAGCTGTTTTTT. It codes for CASSYAGELFF.

V usage is TRBV4-3 and J usage is TRBJ2-7; TRBD2 matches at 9 bases. J was trimmed by 3 bases and V by 4 bases; bases with no gene match: 7. Germline loops: CDR1 LGHNA, CDR2 YSLEER. The CDR3 spans 15 residues. The CDR3 region is CASSPTSGWSYEQYF. CDR3 DNA: TGCGCCAGCAGCCCTACTAGCGGGTGGAGCTACGAGCAGTACTTC.

The chain employs TRBV6-1 and TRBJ1-1; possibly TRBD1 for D (6 bases). Germline CDR1 reads MNHNS; CDR2 reads SASEGT. CDR3 size: 16 residues. Trimming left V 2 bases short and J 1 base short, with 14 bases between. The CDR3 DNA is TGTGCCAGCAGTGAATGGTTAAGGACAGAGAACACTGAAGCTTTCTTT. It is translated as CASSEWLRTENTEAFF.

The V call is TRBV27, the J call TRBJ2-7, with TRBD2 matching 7 bases. This CDR3 is built from 14 residues. Per germline, CDR1 MNHEY and CDR2 SMNVEV (reference sequence). Germline trimming cut 8 bases from V and 0 bases from J; bases unmatched to any gene: 7. The CDR3 DNA follows: TGTGCCAGCTGCCCTAGCGGACCCTCCTACGAGCAGTACTTC. Protein product: CASCPSGPSYEQYF.

The chain has TRBV6-5 and TRBJ2-1, with 7 bases aligning to TRBD1. J was trimmed by 2 bases and V by 10 bases; bases with no gene match: 8. This CDR3 has 14 amino acids. In germline, CDR1 is MNHEY, CDR2 SVGAGI. The CDR3 is CATETGTAYNEQFF. CDR3 in DNA: TGTGCCACTGAAACCGGGACAGCCTACAATGAGCAGTTCTTC.

The chain is built from TRBV9 and TRBJ2-1, with D perhaps TRBD1 (5 bases). V shed 7 bases and J shed 6 bases, with 11 bases lying between them. This CDR3 contains 12 residues. Germline lookup yields CDR1 SGDLS and CDR2 YYNGEE. The CDR3: CASAQGFNEQFF. The CDR3 nucleotides are TGTGCCAGCGCCCAGGGATTCAATGAGCAGTTCTTC.

V usage is TRBV4-3 and J usage is TRBJ2-1, with 8 bases aligning to TRBD1. Germline CDR1 LGHNA, CDR2 YSLEER. The V and J ends lost 0 bases and 3 bases, in that order; junction bases with no gene match: 4. The length of the CDR3 is 16 residues. CDR3 region: CASSQDRQGNYNEQFF. The CDR3 DNA reads as TGCGCCAGCAGCCAAGATCGACAGGGGAACTACAATGAGCAGTTCTTC.

This chain connects TRBV19 to TRBJ2-3; 12 nucleotides match TRBD2. CDR3 size: 15 residues. Germline V gives CDR1 LNHDA, CDR2 SQIVND (reference sequence). The junction had 2 bases not matched to a gene; V was cut back by 3 bases and J by 4 bases. This CDR3 is CASSMTSGSADTQYF. CDR3 nucleotide sequence: TGTGCCAGTAGTATGACTAGCGGGAGTGCAGATACGCAGTATTTT.

The genes are TRBV30 and TRBJ2-7; D is unclear. V lost 0 bases to trimming and J lost 0 bases, with 9 bases between them. The V gene's germline CDR1 is GTSNPN and CDR2 SVGIG (reference sequence). The CDR3 contains 14 residues. The CDR3 nucleotides read TGTGCCTGGAGTGTAGGTACAGCCTCCTACGAGCAGTACTTC. This translates into CAWSVGTASYEQYF.

The chain combines TRBV4-3 with TRBJ2-7; D possibly corresponds to TRBD1 (6 bases). The CDR3 is 14 residues long. The V end was cut by 0 bases, the J end by 3 bases, with 9 bases between. The germline gives CDR1 LGHNA, CDR2 YSLEER. CDR3 region: CASSQELGHYEQYF. The DNA of the CDR3 is TGCGCCAGCAGCCAAGAACTGGGACACTACGAGCAGTACTTC.

The chain is built from TRBV28 and TRBJ2-1; 8 bases fit TRBD1. CDR1 and CDR2 (germline): MDHEN, SYDVKM. This CDR3 region has 15 residues. Trimming took 5 bases from V and 5 from J; bases not matched to a gene: 8. DNA for the CDR3: TGTGCCAGCAGTCCCACCTGGACAGGGAACAATGAGCAGTTCTTC. It translates to CASSPTWTGNNEQFF.

The V gene is TRBV18, the J gene TRBJ2-5, with 8 bases identical to TRBD1. CDR1 and CDR2 (germline): KGHSH, LQKENI. The CDR3 has 13 residues. V lost 5 bases to trimming and J lost 6 bases; unmatched junction nucleotides: 5. CDR3 loop: CASSSTGAKTQYF. DNA of the CDR3: TGTGCCAGCTCATCGACAGGGGCGAAGACCCAGTACTTC.

The V and J genes are TRBV27 and TRBJ1-2; possible D gene TRBD1, 6 bases. CDR3 length equals 15 residues. Trimming removed 6 bases at V and 6 bases at J, with 20 bases between. The germline V gene has CDR1 MNHEY and CDR2 SMNVEV (reference sequence). CDR3 amino acids: CASRTGTMGIHGYTF. The CDR3 DNA follows: TGTGCCAGCAGAACCGGGACAATGGGAATTCATGGCTACACCTTC.

V is TRBV5-6 and J is TRBJ2-7; D may be TRBD2 (5 bases). Germline V CDR1 and CDR2: SGHDT, YYEEEE. CDR3 length: 12 amino acids. Trimming removed 3 bases from V and 12 bases from J, with 16 bases in between. Here the CDR3 reads CASSSVGSEGYF. The CDR3 DNA sequence: TGTGCCAGCAGCTCCGTCGGCAGCGAGGGGTACTTC.

This CDR3 is CASSPASSGRWGSTDTQYF. The CDR3 DNA follows: TGTGCCAGCAGCCCCGCTAGTAGCGGGAGGTGGGGTAGCACAGATACGCAGTATTTT. The chain joins TRBV7-9 to TRBJ2-3; 10 bases are shared with TRBD2. The CDR3 contains 19 residues. CDR1 is SEHNR, CDR2 FQNEAQ, per germline (reference sequence). V shed 5 bases and J 0 bases; nucleotides not matched to a gene: 14.

The chain recombines TRBV5-1 with TRBJ2-2, with D unclear. The CDR3 loop spans 12 amino acids. V was cut by 4 bases and J by 6 bases, with 7 bases left in between. CDR1 SGHRS and CDR2 YFSETQ come from the germline V gene. The CDR3 here is CASSPESGELFF. The CDR3, as DNA: TGCGCCAGCAGCCCAGAATCCGGGGAGCTGTTTTTT.

This chain connects TRBV28 to TRBJ2-5; 8 bases fit TRBD1. CDR1 MDHEN and CDR2 SYDVKM come from the germline V gene. The CDR3 has 15 residues. Trimming cost V 5 bases and J 5 bases; bases outside gene matches: 10. CDR3 sequence: CASSLYSGGSETQYF. CDR3 nucleotide sequence: TGTGCCAGCAGTCTTTATTCAGGGGGCTCGGAGACCCAGTACTTC. Variable domain in full (rest from reference TRBV28 and TRBJ2-5): DVKVTQSSRYLVKRTGEKVFLECVQDMDHENMFWYRQDPGLGLRLIYFSYDVKMKEKGDIPEGYSVSREKKERFSLILESASTNQTSMYLCASSLYSGGSETQYFGPGTRLLVL.

This chain uses TRBV10-2 with TRBJ2-5; possible D gene TRBD2, 6 bases. The CDR3 totals 17 residues. V lost 3 bases, J lost 2 bases, and 19 bases lay in between. Germline loops: CDR1 WSHSY, CDR2 SAAADI. DNA of the CDR3: TGCGCCAGCAGTGAAGACGTCGGGAGCGGTCGTCAAGAGACCCAGTACTTC. Protein: CASSEDVGSGRQETQYF.

V and J are TRBV4-3 and TRBJ2-1; the D call may be TRBD1 or TRBD2 (5 bases each). V lost 0 bases to trimming and J lost 8 bases, with 20 bases between them. Germline V gene lookup returns CDR1 LGHNA and CDR2 YSLEER. This CDR3 spans 17 amino acids. CDR3 in amino acids: CASSQESGPPEGHEQFF. The DNA of the CDR3 is TGCGCCAGCAGCCAAGAATCGGGGCCCCCCGAGGGACATGAGCAGTTCTTC.

The rearrangement joins TRBV13 to TRBJ1-3; tentatively, D is TRBD1 (6 bases). CDR3 size: 16 residues. Germline V gene data show CDR1 as PRHDT and CDR2 as FYEKMQ (reference sequence). The V end was cut by 5 bases, the J end by 4 bases, with 18 bases between. For the CDR3, the DNA is TGTGCCAGCAGCCCTACACATACAGGGCCCGGAAACACCATATATTTT. It is translated as CASSPTHTGPGNTIYF.

The rearrangement joins TRBV18 to TRBJ1-4; 9 bases map to TRBD1. The CDR3 has 16 amino acids. Germline values: CDR1 KGHSH, CDR2 LQKENI. The ends lost 3 bases at V and 7 bases at J; junction bases unmatched: 9. DNA of the CDR3: TGTGCCAGCTCACCTCCCGGGACAGGGTTTCGTGAAAAACTGTTTTTT. This gives the protein CASSPPGTGFREKLFF. The full variable domain, its missing parts supplied by reference TRBV18 and TRBJ1-4, is NAGVMQNPRHLVRRRGQEARLRCSPMKGHSHVYWYRQLPEEGLKFMVYLQKENIIDESGMPKERFSAEFPKEGPSILRIQQVVRGDSAAYFCASSPPGTGFREKLFFGSGTQLSVL.

V gene TRBV19 combines with J gene TRBJ1-5, with D uncertain. This CDR3 is built from 14 residues. Trimming stripped 5 bases from V and 2 bases from J, with 10 bases between. Germline values: CDR1 LNHDA, CDR2 SQIVND (reference sequence). CDR3 loop: CASSLRGGNQPQHF. The CDR3 DNA reads as TGTGCCAGTAGTCTTCGAGGAGGCAATCAGCCCCAGCATTTT.

V gene TRBV5-6 combines with J gene TRBJ2-6, with D hard to call. The CDR3 is made up of 17 amino acids. Trimming took off 7 bases at V and 5 bases at J, with 22 bases between the two ends. Germline V gives CDR1 SGHDT, CDR2 YYEEEE. CDR3 residues: CASLKVNSQSRANVLTF. The CDR3 DNA sequence: TGTGCCAGCCTAAAGGTCAATTCACAAAGTCGGGCCAACGTCCTGACTTTC.

This clone was detected only once. The chain has TRBV20-1 and TRBJ2-7; D remains ambiguous. The V end was cut by 7 bases, the J end by 4 bases, with 5 bases between. Germline CDR1 DFQATT, CDR2 SNEGSKA (reference sequence). The CDR3 spans 9 residues. CDR3 bases: TGCAGTGACTTATACGAGCAGTACTTC. This sequence encodes CSDLYEQYF.